The table lists the clone carrying this T cell receptor beta chain with a few counts. Its cognate antigen is unknown. The sample belongs to a study of response to subunit inactivated influenza vaccine. One entry per CDR3 protein results from TCRdb running MiXCR on the RT-PCR reads. The data contain roughly 700,000 distinct CDR3 sequences, 15% to 19% of them singletons. Trimming left V 5 bases short and J 7 bases short, with 11 bases between. This CDR3 region has 12 residues. CDR1 SGHTA and CDR2 FQGNSA come from the germline V gene. Overall study findings and caveats: Each seasonal influenza vaccination recruits few new T cells, the authors suggested.

This clonotype originated in a man aged 45-65 years who received an inactivated influenza vaccine. The chain combines TRBV7-2 with TRBJ1-1; D not resolved. Specimen: PBMCs from blood, collected approximately 13 days after vaccination. CDR3 region: CASSPFRGEAFF. Written as DNA, the CDR3 is TGTGCCAGCAGCCCCTTCCGGGGTGAAGCTTTCTTT.